This T cell receptor beta chain was sequenced in a study of shared clonotypes between healthy human individuals (dated by TCRdb to 2019 to 2021). Background on the whole study: A few men and two women, aged 18 to 49 years, made up the cohort. For each donor, three plates each were used for CD4 naive and CD4 memory, two plates were used for CD8 naive, and one plate was used for CD8 memory. Blood TCR repertoires of a handful of healthy adults were deeply sequenced to estimate repertoire size and the extent of clonotype sharing between individuals. Libraries were prepared and TCR repertoires were sequenced by different laboratories using diverse techniques, in order to increase sequencing depth and limit assay-specific biases. Between about 0.85 and 10 billion PBMCs per donor were obtained by leukapheresis.

CD8 naive samples consisted of CD45RO-negative cells that were positively selected for CCR7, yielding a CD45RA+CCR7+ population without TemRA cells. The donors were healthy, HIV-negative adults with no recently reported acute infections or vaccinations. Every donor was a Caucasian adult residing in Nashville, Tennessee, USA. Blood was collected by leukapheresis, and PBMCs were isolated by Ficoll-Histopaque density gradient centrifugation and then cryopreserved in liquid nitrogen vapor phase. Analytical flow cytometry was used to check the purity and quantity of every magnetically sorted T cell population. From each sorted fraction, genomic DNA was isolated and quantified by UV absorbance on a Nanodrop 2000c. TCR CDR3 regions were amplified from genomic DNA by multiplex PCR using the deep immunoSEQ assay. Extracted genomic DNA from each cell subset was spread evenly across all wells of several immunoSEQ 96-well plates, with each plate serving as a replicate. Each replicate PCR for sorted subsets received about 180 ng genomic DNA, equal to about 30,000 T cell genomes. Purified libraries were measured with a Qubit 3.0 fluorometer, size-checked on a Bioanalyzer 2100, and measured again with the KAPA Library Quantification kit. Each immunoSEQ 96-well plate was sequenced on its own single-read 150-cycle Illumina NextSeq 550 flow cell. Under the source paper's analysis protocol: Because only junctional sequences without quality scores were contained in the immunoSEQ output, filtering matching that applied to full-length reads could not be performed. Sequences were annotated with PyIR, a Python wrapper for IgBLAST v1.9, using IMGT germline references to assign V/J genes and CDR3. Reads were removed for weak V/J assignments (E-value above 1e-6), missing CDR3, stop codons, out-of-frame junctions, or ambiguous translated residues. A V3J clonotype was defined by an identical inferred V gene, J gene, and CDR3 amino acid sequence. Percentage overlap between repertoires was calculated by dividing the number of shared unique clonotypes by the size of the smaller repertoire. Three approaches were used to assess repertoire richness: RTK rarefaction, the Chao1 estimator, and Recon v2.1 estimates of unobserved clonotypes. Generation probabilities were computed with OLGA for all TCRbeta clonotypes obtained by the gDNA method from several donors. TCRdb's version of the immuneACCESS table is confined to in-frame rearrangements and falls short of the full clone set. An unresolved V gene accounts for under half of the shortfall where checked; the remainder is of unknown origin. V, J and clone size were drawn from that table, and D and trimming were deduced from the DNA. Recorded for this sample are roughly 2,000,000 clones; around 96% of them occurred a single time. Of the sample, 1% to 1.5% falls within the top ten clones.

Reading from cysteine to phenylalanine, the CDR3 counts 14 amino acids. Of the read, only the CDR3 DNA is kept; its 42 bases are in frame from base 1. V and J lose 5 bases and 1 base, and a span of 12 bases separates them. CDR1 and CDR2, looked up from the germline V gene (reference sequence), are MNHEY and SMNVEV. What the research found in general, with its limitations: Pairwise subsampling indicated that sequencing depth was expected to affect the degree of clonotype sharing among donors. Larger estimated clonotype richness was generally found for naive subsets than for memory subsets. Compared with non-shared clonotypes, clonotypes shared by all four sorted-subset donors had higher generation probabilities. Sharing across a few donors was observed for around 5% of naive CD4, under 4% of naive CD8, 2.3% of memory CD4, and around 0.44% of memory CD8 clonotypes. Incomplete sequencing was indicated by rarefaction of sorted-subset datasets, despite the large sequencing depth. Because the study included only a small number of donors, the genetic and exposure-history diversity represented was limited. Sampling was restricted to blood, and TCR repertoires in tissues likely differ from the TCR repertoires found in blood.

Details on this clone: Its antigen has not been determined. No base quality values were provided; no much bigger clone lies one nucleotide off. The sample contains more than one DNA sequence encoding this CDR3.

Recombination connected TRBV27 to TRBJ2-7; the D gene is perhaps TRBD2, on 6 matching bases. Sequenced material: naive CD8+ T cells sorted from blood. The label giving this sample's cell subset or site can be read as: CD45RA+CCR7+. The TCR sequence derives from a man between 18 and 29 years old in good health. The base sequence is TGTGCCAGCAGTCTCCTCGGGACTTCCTACGAGCAGTACTTC. The encoded protein is CASSLLGTSYEQYF.